These T cell receptor beta chains were read from a single sample in a study of T cells in Graves' hyperthyroidism and ophthalmopathy. TCRdb ran MiXCR on the multiplex PCR reads and lists one entry per CDR3 protein. The sample contains fewer than 450,000 distinct CDR3 sequences, 13% to 15% of which appear only once. Sequenced: blood. The receptors were sampled from a woman aged 55-75 years with Graves' ophthalmopathy. CDR3s include the opening cysteine and the closing phenylalanine or tryptophan. The order of the fields is CDR3 protein, CDR3 DNA, J gene, V gene, D gene, CDR3 length, clone size. D genes are given only for firm matches. Part of the rows lack a size; the others show once, few, many or a class for expanded clones.

CDR3: CASSQATWTYEQYF; DNA: TGTGCCAGCAGCCAAGCAACGTGGACCTACGAGCAGTACTTC; J: TRBJ2-7; V: TRBV4-2; D: -; length: 14; size: -
CDR3: CASSLMAGGFGELFF; DNA: TGTGCCAGCAGCTTAATGGCGGGAGGTTTCGGGGAGCTGTTTTTT; J: TRBJ2-2; V: TRBV7-3; D: TRBD2; length: 15; size: few
CDR3: CSAQGSAGNTIYF; DNA: TGCAGTGCCCAGGGCAGTGCGGGAAACACCATATATTTT; J: TRBJ1-3; V: TRBV20-1; D: -; length: 13; size: few
CDR3: CASTLTAGQPQHF; DNA: TGTGCCAGCACCCTAACAGCAGGTCAGCCCCAGCATTTT; J: TRBJ1-5; V: TRBV7-2; D: -; length: 13; size: many
CDR3: CASSLMARDTSTDTQYF; DNA: TGTGCCAGCAGCTTAATGGCGCGGGATACTAGCACAGATACGCAGTATTTT; J: TRBJ2-3; V: TRBV7-3; D: -; length: 17; size: -
CDR3: CASSQGAGGPNTEAFF; DNA: TGCGCCAGCAGCCAAGGTGCGGGGGGTCCGAACACTGAAGCTTTCTTT; J: TRBJ1-1; V: TRBV4-1; D: -; length: 16; size: -
CDR3: CASSLSDRDSGNTIYF; DNA: TGTGCCAGCAGTCTCTCGGACCGCGACTCTGGAAACACCATATATTTT; J: TRBJ1-3; V: TRBV28; D: -; length: 16; size: many
CDR3: CASSQDGAGGAYNQPQHF; DNA: TGCGCCAGCAGCCAAGATGGGGCAGGGGGCGCTTACAATCAGCCCCAGCATTTT; J: TRBJ1-5; V: TRBV4-1; D: TRBD1; length: 18; size: few
CDR3: CASTVATSGRGEQYF; DNA: TGCGCCAGCACCGTTGCAACTAGCGGGAGGGGAGAGCAGTACTTC; J: TRBJ2-7; V: TRBV5-1; D: TRBD2; length: 15; size: many
CDR3: CASSFYRLAGAPDYEQYF; DNA: TGTGCCAGCAGCTTCTACCGCCTAGCGGGAGCGCCAGACTACGAGCAGTACTTC; J: TRBJ2-7; V: TRBV11-2; D: TRBD2; length: 18; size: few
CDR3: CATSREGLPNEQFF; DNA: TGTGCCACCAGCAGAGAGGGACTGCCCAATGAGCAGTTCTTC; J: TRBJ2-1; V: TRBV15; D: -; length: 14; size: many
CDR3: CAGTDRKETQYF; DNA: TGTGCCGGGACGGACAGAAAAGAGACCCAGTACTTC; J: TRBJ2-5; V: TRBV28; D: -; length: 12; size: many
CDR3: CASSGLAGGEQFF; DNA: TGTGCCAGCTCGGGACTAGCGGGTGGTGAGCAGTTCTTC; J: TRBJ2-1; V: TRBV6-4; D: TRBD2; length: 13; size: few
CDR3: CSAPVPANTGELFF; DNA: TGCAGCGCCCCAGTACCCGCGAACACCGGGGAGCTGTTTTTT; J: TRBJ2-2; V: TRBV29-1; D: -; length: 14; size: -
CDR3: CSAPTSGYYNEQFF; DNA: TGCAGTGCCCCGACTAGCGGGTACTACAATGAGCAGTTCTTC; J: TRBJ2-1; V: TRBV20-1; D: TRBD2; length: 14; size: few
CDR3: CASSSPFDQGDTGELFF; DNA: TGTGCCAGCAGCTCCCCTTTTGATCAGGGAGACACCGGGGAGCTGTTTTTT; J: TRBJ2-2; V: TRBV7-6; D: -; length: 17; size: -
CDR3: CASSSPLSERPQHF; DNA: TGTGCCAGCAGCTCACCCCTCAGTGAGCGGCCCCAGCATTTT; J: TRBJ1-5; V: TRBV6-2/TRBV6-3; D: -; length: 14; size: many
CDR3: CASSQDEASDTQYF; DNA: TGCGCCAGCAGCCAGGACGAGGCGTCAGATACGCAGTATTTT; J: TRBJ2-3; V: TRBV4-1; D: -; length: 14; size: many
CDR3: CASSLTPGRTYNEQFF; DNA: TGTGCCAGCAGTCTCACTCCAGGGAGAACCTACAATGAGCAGTTCTTC; J: TRBJ2-1; V: TRBV6-1; D: -; length: 16; size: -
CDR3: CASSRQAAGEQYF; DNA: TGTGCCAGTAGCCGACAGGCGGCGGGGGAGCAGTACTTC; J: TRBJ2-7; V: TRBV19; D: -; length: 13; size: -
CDR3: CASSPFELAAYNEQFF; DNA: TGTGCCAGCTCACCATTCGAGCTAGCGGCATACAATGAGCAGTTCTTC; J: TRBJ2-1; V: TRBV18; D: TRBD2; length: 16; size: many
CDR3: CSARTQGVRYEQYF; DNA: TGCAGTGCTAGGACCCAGGGGGTGCGGTACGAGCAGTACTTC; J: TRBJ2-7; V: TRBV20-1; D: TRBD1; length: 14; size: many
CDR3: CASSLLAGMVNEQFF; DNA: TGCGCCAGCAGCTTACTAGCGGGGATGGTGAATGAGCAGTTCTTC; J: TRBJ2-1; V: TRBV5-1; D: TRBD2; length: 15; size: few
CDR3: CSVVTGTPEGEQYF; DNA: TGCAGCGTGGTAACCGGGACCCCGGAGGGAGAGCAGTACTTC; J: TRBJ2-7; V: TRBV29-1; D: -; length: 14; size: few
CDR3: CASRQTGGTEAFF; DNA: TGTGCCAGCAGACAAACAGGGGGCACTGAAGCTTTCTTT; J: TRBJ1-1; V: TRBV6-2/TRBV6-3; D: TRBD1; length: 13; size: -
CDR3: CASSDNPQNTGELFF; DNA: TGTGCCAGCAGTGATAACCCCCAGAACACCGGGGAGCTGTTTTTT; J: TRBJ2-2; V: TRBV6-4; D: -; length: 15; size: many
CDR3: CASTPWGLATDTQYF; DNA: TGTGCCAGCACCCCTTGGGGACTAGCGACAGATACGCAGTATTTT; J: TRBJ2-3; V: TRBV2; D: TRBD2; length: 15; size: -
CDR3: CASSYFAGAGNEQYF; DNA: TGTGCCAGCAGTTACTTCGCGGGAGCTGGGAACGAGCAGTACTTC; J: TRBJ2-7; V: TRBV6-6; D: TRBD2; length: 15; size: many
CDR3: CASSPGLAGAPEQYF; DNA: TGTGCCAGCAGCCCCGGACTAGCGGGAGCCCCCGAGCAGTACTTC; J: TRBJ2-7; V: TRBV3-1; D: TRBD2; length: 15; size: many
CDR3: CATTGPSGEQFF; DNA: TGTGCCACCACCGGACCCTCTGGTGAGCAGTTCTTC; J: TRBJ2-1; V: TRBV24-1; D: -; length: 12; size: -
CDR3: CASSPRQGGGNEQFF; DNA: TGTGCCAGCAGCCCTAGACAGGGAGGGGGCAATGAGCAGTTCTTC; J: TRBJ2-1; V: TRBV11-1; D: -; length: 15; size: many
CDR3: CASSLQRVRTDTQYF; DNA: TGTGCCAGCAGCCTCCAGCGGGTCCGCACAGATACGCAGTATTTT; J: TRBJ2-3; V: TRBV3-1; D: -; length: 15; size: -
CDR3: CSVGPRGGELFF; DNA: TGCAGCGTTGGCCCAAGGGGCGGGGAGCTGTTTTTT; J: TRBJ2-2; V: TRBV29-1; D: -; length: 12; size: few
CDR3: CASSFRPSSYEQYF; DNA: TGTGCCAGCAGCTTTCGTCCCAGCTCCTACGAGCAGTACTTC; J: TRBJ2-7; V: TRBV5-6; D: -; length: 14; size: -
CDR3: CAWSVPPEVYGYTF; DNA: TGTGCCTGGAGTGTACCTCCTGAGGTCTATGGCTACACCTTC; J: TRBJ1-2; V: TRBV30; D: -; length: 14; size: many
CDR3: CASSRQGMGTGELFF; DNA: TGTGCCAGTAGTAGGCAGGGGATGGGCACCGGGGAGCTGTTTTTT; J: TRBJ2-2; V: TRBV19; D: -; length: 15; size: -
CDR3: CASSQDRGRSTDTQYF; DNA: TGCGCCAGCAGCCAAGATCGGGGCCGTAGCACAGATACGCAGTATTTT; J: TRBJ2-3; V: TRBV4-3; D: -; length: 16; size: few
CDR3: CASSQGTGGAGQPQHF; DNA: TGTGCCAGCAGCCAGGGGACAGGGGGCGCCGGTCAGCCCCAGCATTTT; J: TRBJ1-5; V: TRBV3-1; D: TRBD1; length: 16; size: few
CDR3: CASTPRLAGGTGEQFF; DNA: TGTGCCAGCACTCCTAGACTAGCGGGAGGGACAGGGGAGCAGTTCTTC; J: TRBJ2-1; V: TRBV27; D: TRBD2; length: 16; size: many
CDR3: CSVEGGSGTTGEQYF; DNA: TGCAGCGTTGAAGGGGGCAGCGGGACGACAGGCGAGCAGTACTTC; J: TRBJ2-7; V: TRBV29-1; D: -; length: 15; size: many
CDR3: CASVFQGGTEAFF; DNA: TGTGCCAGCGTTTTTCAGGGGGGCACTGAAGCTTTCTTT; J: TRBJ1-1; V: TRBV6-1; D: TRBD1; length: 13; size: many
CDR3: CSAGGTSGGLYEQYF; DNA: TGCAGTGCTGGGGGGACTAGCGGGGGACTGTACGAGCAGTACTTC; J: TRBJ2-7; V: TRBV20-1; D: TRBD2; length: 15; size: -
CDR3: CASSLRVAGGHTGELFF; DNA: TGTGCCAGCAGTTTAAGGGTAGCGGGAGGTCACACCGGGGAGCTGTTTTTT; J: TRBJ2-2; V: TRBV28; D: TRBD2; length: 17; size: many
CDR3: CASSLAFPVQGETQYF; DNA: TGTGCCAGCAGCTTAGCGTTTCCAGTACAAGGGGAGACCCAGTACTTC; J: TRBJ2-5; V: TRBV7-8; D: -; length: 16; size: many
CDR3: CSAELAGQQETQYF; DNA: TGCAGTGCAGAACTAGCGGGACAACAAGAGACCCAGTACTTC; J: TRBJ2-5; V: TRBV20-1; D: TRBD2; length: 14; size: -
CDR3: CASKWTSGRANTGELFF; DNA: TGTGCCAGTAAATGGACTAGCGGGAGGGCGAACACCGGGGAGCTGTTTTTT; J: TRBJ2-2; V: TRBV2; D: TRBD2; length: 17; size: many
CDR3: CATGGGIPGAGETQYF; DNA: TGTGCCACCGGGGGGGGCATACCAGGGGCTGGAGAGACCCAGTACTTC; J: TRBJ2-5; V: TRBV10-3; D: TRBD2; length: 16; size: many
CDR3: CASSQGMGYEQYF; DNA: TGCGCCAGCAGCCAGGGGATGGGCTACGAGCAGTACTTC; J: TRBJ2-7; V: TRBV4-1; D: -; length: 13; size: many
CDR3: CASSSVRGSQETQYF; DNA: TGTGCCAGCAGCTCGGTTCGGGGCTCCCAAGAGACCCAGTACTTC; J: TRBJ2-5; V: TRBV7-9; D: -; length: 15; size: -
CDR3: CASRLDGGRNTGELFF; DNA: TGCGCCAGCAGACTGGATGGAGGGAGAAACACCGGGGAGCTGTTTTTT; J: TRBJ2-2; V: TRBV5-1; D: -; length: 16; size: -
CDR3: CSARTSGSEQFF; DNA: TGCAGTGCACGGACTAGCGGATCCGAACAGTTCTTC; J: TRBJ2-1; V: TRBV20-1; D: TRBD2; length: 12; size: few
CDR3: CASSWGTGGAAEAFF; DNA: TGTGCCAGCAGCTGGGGGACAGGGGGCGCGGCTGAAGCTTTCTTT; J: TRBJ1-1; V: TRBV5-6; D: TRBD1; length: 15; size: -
CDR3: CASLDDEKLFF; DNA: TGTGCCAGTCTCGATGATGAAAAACTGTTTTTT; J: TRBJ1-4; V: TRBV19; D: -; length: 11; size: few
CDR3: CASSFGQGSEQYF; DNA: TGTGCCAGCAGTTTCGGGCAGGGTAGCGAGCAGTACTTC; J: TRBJ2-7; V: TRBV12-3/TRBV12-4; D: -; length: 13; size: -
CDR3: CSAIPGQGYEQYF; DNA: TGCAGTGCTATTCCGGGACAGGGATACGAGCAGTACTTC; J: TRBJ2-7; V: TRBV20-1; D: TRBD1; length: 13; size: few